The T cell receptor (beta chain) under discussion was sequenced for a study of T cell repertoires in cytomegalovirus infection. Study at large: Well-studied HLA-B-restricted CMV epitopes were used in the study alongside recently identified HLA-C-restricted ones. CMV infection and matching HLA type were both indicated by public TCR beta signatures. Whole-study results and caveats: Adding up the frequency of public TCR beta families identified people who carried CMV plus the relevant HLA. HLA-C-restricted CMV clonotypes gave the most frequent clonotype in two of eight donors.

The CDR3 has 15 residues. CDR1 SGHTA and CDR2 FQGTGA come from the germline V gene. Trimming cost V 5 bases and J 7 bases; bases outside gene matches: 10. With respect to this clonotype: The antigen is undetermined.

MiXCR, applied by TCRdb to the reads, yields one record per CDR3 protein. The sample lists roughly 920,000 distinct CDR3 sequences; around 32% were seen once. V gene TRBV7-3 combines with J gene TRBJ2-1, with 8 bases aligning to TRBD2. The sequence was collected from a human donor in good health (CMV status not recorded). Some clones in this sample may be carry-over from other donors' samples. The material sequenced was cultured CD8+ T cells from PBMCs, taken from culture after CMV antigen stimulation. The CDR3 bases are TGTGCCAGCAGCGCCTCCGGGGGGGCTAGGAATGAGCAGTTCTTC. Encoded protein: CASSASGGARNEQFF. Looking up the rest from reference TRBV7-3 and TRBJ2-1 gives the full variable domain: GAGVSQTPSNKVTEKGKYVELRCDPISGHTALYWYRQSLGQGPEFLIYFQGTGAADDSGLPNDRFFAVRPEGSVSTLKIQRTERGDSAVYLCASSASGGARNEQFFGPGTRLTVL.